This T cell receptor (beta chain) is drawn from a study of regulatory T cells in long-lasting Graves disease. Overall study results and limits: Favored usage of TRBV28, TRBJ1-2 and TRBJ2-5 was recorded in persistent disease.

Time point specified: newly diagnosed GD, antithyroid drugs for less than 3 months. RNA from PBMCs was the source of the TCR library. This CDR3 spans 13 amino acids. V was trimmed by 2 bases and J by 3 bases, leaving 9 bases between them. CDR1 is SGHDT, CDR2 YYEEEE, per germline. This clonotype was seen a handful of times. Its antigen is as yet unknown. TCR beta libraries were built with iRepertoire HTBI primers and Arm-PCR of CDR3 regions. MiXCR, applied by TCRdb to the multiplex PCR reads, yields one record per CDR3 protein. Of approximately 480,000 distinct CDR3 sequences in the sample, about 16% are singletons; the top ten hold less than 15%. This sample was also put to use in a study of T cells in Graves' hyperthyroidism and ophthalmopathy. That work contributes: Patients aged 18 to 65 had newly diagnosed hyperthyroidism of under 2 months' duration. Using the HTBI primer set, a first-round RT-PCR was run on the TCR CDR3. Among thyroid clonotypes expanded above 0.001, most also appeared in blood.

This clonotype originated in a man in his forties or fifties with Graves disease. The sequencing here drew on peripheral blood mononuclear cells (PBMCs), taken at new diagnosis, from a patient treated with antithyroid drugs. This rearrangement joins TRBV5-6 to TRBJ2-7, with unresolved D. CDR3 coding DNA: TGTGCCAGCAGCTTCCCTGGGAACTACGAGCAGTACTTC. Protein: CASSFPGNYEQYF.